These 29 T cell receptor beta chains share one sample of origin, sequenced in a study of blood T cells in healthy people across ages. The use of a sample-barcoded 5' primer and a J-beta primer mix characterized a second PCR of about 7 to 12 cycles. TCRdb reprocessed the 5' RACE reads with MiXCR, giving one entry per CDR3 protein. The sample has around 790,000 distinct CDR3 sequences; under 55% are singletons. Material: blood. The receptors were gathered from a man in his 60s in good health.

Regarding this clonotype: The junction differs from germline at one of its ends, possibly a read error. The V call is TRBV27, the J call TRBJ2-7; D remains unclear. The CDR3 loop spans 14 amino acids. CDR1 is MNHEY, CDR2 SMNVEV, per germline (reference sequence). The CDR3 protein is CASSHDNYGYGQYF. The CDR3, as DNA: TGTGCCAGCAGCCACGACAATTACGGCTACGGGCAGTACTTC.

The chain has TRBV9 and TRBJ2-3, with D possibly matching TRBD2 (6 bases). There are 15 residues in the CDR3. Germline assignment: CDR1 SGDLS and CDR2 YYNGEE. The V end was cut by 4 bases, the J end by 0 bases, with 12 bases between. CDR3: CASSPPGVSTDTQYF. The CDR3 bases are TGTGCCAGCAGCCCCCCGGGGGTTAGCACAGATACGCAGTATTTT. Full variable domain (rest looked up from reference TRBV9 and TRBJ2-3): DSGVTQTPKHLITATGQRVTLRCSPRSGDLSVYWYQQSLDQGLQFLIQYYNGEERAKGNILERFSAQQFPDLHSELNLSSLELGDSALYFCASSPPGVSTDTQYFGPGTRLTVL.

This chain uses TRBV20-1 with TRBJ2-5; 11 nucleotides match TRBD2. V lost 5 bases to trimming and J lost 11 bases; unmatched junction nucleotides: 16. Germline V gene data show CDR1 as DFQATT and CDR2 as SNEGSKA (reference sequence). The CDR3 totals 15 residues. The CDR3 here is CSADHLAGGQVEQYF. The CDR3 region has the DNA TGCAGTGCTGACCATTTAGCGGGGGGGCAAGTTGAGCAGTACTTC.

CDR3 in amino acids: CASSLRPGGGNEKLFF. In nucleotides, the CDR3 is TGTGCCAGCAGCTTACGTCCCGGGGGAGGTAATGAAAAACTGTTTTTT. The V and J genes are TRBV7-2 and TRBJ1-4, with D maybe TRBD1 (5 bases). CDR3 length: 16 residues. Germline V gene sequence: CDR1 SGHTA, CDR2 FQGNSA. V was pared by 2 bases and J by 4 bases, with 14 bases between.

The chain is built from TRBV20-1 and TRBJ2-5; the D gene is possibly TRBD1 (6 bases). The end of the DNA fits TRBJ2-7 better, so the J call may be wrong. Per germline, CDR1 DFQATT and CDR2 SNEGSKA (reference sequence). The CDR3 is made up of 13 amino acids. CDR3 sequence (DNA): TGCAGTGCTAGAGTGGCAGGGGTGGCCGAGCAGTACTTC. It encodes CSARVAGVAEQYF.

V is TRBV25-1 and J is TRBJ2-7; 8 nucleotides align to TRBD2. CDR3 length equals 14 residues. Germline CDR1 MGHDK, CDR2 SYGVNS. Trimming at V came to 3 bases and at J to 1 base, leaving 2 bases not matched to a gene. CDR3 DNA sequence: TGTGCCAGCAGTGACACTAGCGGATCCTACGAGCAGTACTTC. Its translation: CASSDTSGSYEQYF.

This clonotype has a handful of counts. The chain carries TRBV21-1 and TRBJ2-7; the D call in the table, TRBD2, was not verified against the DNA. TRBV21-1 is shown as a pseudogene. This CDR3 has 21 residues. Here the CDR3 DNA reads TGTGCCAGCAGCAAAAAGGGCGGCCGGTCACGGGTAGCGGGGGCCTCCTACGAGCAGTACTTC. Residues: CASSKKGGRSRVAGASYEQYF.

The chain carries TRBV6-5 and TRBJ2-7, with D possibly matching TRBD2 (5 bases). The tail of the sequence fits TRBJ2-5 better, so the J call may be wrong. The CDR3 extends over 12 amino acids. Looked up from germline, CDR1 is MNHEY and CDR2 is SVGAGI. CDR3 nucleotides: TGTGCCAGCAGTAGCCCCCGGGGGACCCAGTACTTC. This sequence encodes CASSSPRGTQYF.

Here the CDR3 reads CASSQVEGGPQPQHF. The DNA for the CDR3 is TGCGCCAGCAGCCAAGTGGAGGGGGGCCCTCAGCCCCAGCATTTT. The chain is built from TRBV4-1 and TRBJ1-5, with D possibly TRBD1 on 6 matching bases. CDR1 and CDR2 (germline): MGHRA, YSYEKL. The CDR3 is made up of 15 amino acids. Trimming left V 1 base short and J 6 bases short, with 13 bases between.

The CDR3 sequence is CASRRGGGAEETQYF. In DNA form, the CDR3 reads TGTGCCAGCCGTCGTGGCGGGGGGGCCGAAGAGACCCAGTACTTC. The rearrangement links TRBV7-8 to TRBJ2-5; TRBD2 aligns across 9 bases. CDR1 is SGHVS, CDR2 FQNEAQ, per germline. The CDR3 totals 15 residues. The V gene end was trimmed by 8 bases and the J gene end by 3 bases; junction bases not matched to a gene: 10.

This clonotype appeared a single time. The V gene is TRBV27, the J gene TRBJ1-2, with 8 bases aligning to TRBD1. This CDR3 region has 14 residues. Germline lookup yields CDR1 MNHEY and CDR2 SMNVEV (reference sequence). The V gene end was trimmed by 4 bases and the J gene end by 8 bases; junction bases not matched to a gene: 9. CDR3 amino acids: CASSSKTGVKGYTF. The CDR3 DNA is TGTGCCAGCAGTTCAAAGACAGGGGTTAAGGGCTACACCTTC.

This clonotype was recorded a few times. The chain joins TRBV6-6 to TRBJ2-5; TRBD2 matches 8 bases. CDR3 length equals 16 residues. With V trimmed by 2 bases and J by 1 base, 6 bases remained unmatched. CDR1 MNHNY and CDR2 SVGAGI come from the germline V gene (reference sequence). The CDR3 DNA reads as TGTGCCAGCAGTTACCTTAAGGCGGGGGGCCAAGAGACCCAGTACTTC. Protein product: CASSYLKAGGQETQYF.

The chain recombines TRBV6-7 with TRBJ1-1; the D gene is possibly TRBD1 (6 bases). TRBV6-7 qualifies as an ORF whose function is uncertain. V shed 8 bases and J shed 3 bases, with 16 bases lying between them. This CDR3 has 14 amino acids. In DNA, the CDR3 is TGTGCCAGCCGTAGTAGGGGGAGGGACACTGAAGCTTTCTTT. The encoded protein is CASRSRGRDTEAFF.

The chain couples TRBV4-1 to TRBJ1-2; D gene unclear. This CDR3 spans 14 amino acids. The V end was cut by 7 bases, the J end by 2 bases, with 14 bases between. The germline V gene encodes CDR1 MGHRA and CDR2 YSYEKL. The CDR3 coding sequence is TGCGCCAGCACCAAATCGAACCTCAACTATGGCTACACCTTC. It codes for CASTKSNLNYGYTF.

The chain recombines TRBV7-2 with TRBJ1-1, with a tentative D call TRBD1 (5 bases). The germline CDR1 and CDR2 sequences are SGHTA and FQGNSA. CDR3 length: 16 residues. Trimming stripped 7 bases from V and 1 base from J, with 19 bases between. The CDR3 coding sequence is TGTGCCAGCACCCAAAACGTTGGGACGGGGAACACTGAAGCTTTCTTT. Its translation: CASTQNVGTGNTEAFF.

The V and J genes are TRBV21-1 and TRBJ2-3; the table's D call of TRBD1 was not tested on the DNA. TRBV21-1 is a known pseudogene. CDR3 length: 18 amino acids. The DNA of the CDR3 is TGTGCCAGCAGCAAAGCATGCGTGAGGGGGGGCGGTACAGATACGCAGTATTTT. This codes for CASSKACVRGGGTDTQYF.

Note on this clonotype: A much larger clone is a single base away; this may be a read error. The chain is built from TRBV20-1 and TRBJ2-1; 10 bases align to TRBD2. CDR1 is DFQATT, CDR2 SNEGSKA, per germline (reference sequence). The CDR3 runs to 16 residues. Trimming took 6 bases from V and 10 from J; bases not matched to a gene: 18. This chain's CDR3 is CSAPILERGGYKEQFF. DNA for the CDR3: TGCAGTGCGCCCATTCTAGAGCGGGGGGGATATAAGGAGCAGTTCTTC.

The chain carries TRBV18 and TRBJ2-1; TRBD1 is a possible D gene (6 bases). Deletions cut 4 bases from V and 7 bases from J, with 11 bases between. The CDR3 is 13 amino acids. Germline-derived CDR1 and CDR2 are KGHSH and LQKENI. The chain's CDR3 is CASSRRGSNEQFF. The CDR3 DNA is TGTGCCAGCTCACGCAGGGGATCTAATGAGCAGTTCTTC.

This chain links TRBV20-1 with TRBJ2-1; D remains ambiguous. The CDR3 runs 15 residues. V lost 0 bases to trimming and J lost 0 bases, with 9 bases between them. The germline CDR1 and CDR2 sequences are DFQATT and SNEGSKA (reference sequence). The CDR3 DNA is TGCAGTGCTAGAGATCCGCTAAGCTCCTACAATGAGCAGTTCTTC. The encoded protein is CSARDPLSSYNEQFF.

The V and J genes are TRBV4-3 and TRBJ2-3; D may be TRBD2 (5 bases). Deletions cut 3 bases from V and 4 bases from J, with 14 bases between. There are 15 residues in the CDR3. CDR1 and CDR2 (germline): LGHNA, YSLEER. Written as DNA, the CDR3 is TGCGCCAGCAGCCAGGAGCGGAGGTCCTCAGATACGCAGTATTTT. It codes for CASSQERRSSDTQYF.

For this clonotype: An end of the junction does not agree with germline; a read error may underlie this. V is TRBV20-1 and J is TRBJ2-3; D is possibly TRBD2 (7 bases). Per germline, CDR1 DFQATT and CDR2 SNEGSKA (reference sequence). This CDR3 spans 15 amino acids. The CDR3 sequence: CSTRGARGATDTQYF. The CDR3 bases are TGCAGTACTAGGGGGGCCCGGGGGGCTACAGATACGCAGTATTTT.

The table lists this clonotype with a count of one. The chain combines TRBV11-2 with TRBJ2-7; the D is unclear. In germline, CDR1 is SGHAT, CDR2 FQNNGV. Between the trimmed V and J ends, which lost 0 bases and 2 bases, there was a span of 11 bases. This CDR3 comprises 15 residues. In DNA, the CDR3 is TGTGCCAGCAGCTTAGAGGCAGTAAGTACCTACGAGCAGTACTTC. Encoded protein: CASSLEAVSTYEQYF.

This clonotype was detected only a few times. For the CDR3, the DNA is TGTGCCAGCAGCTTATGGGGTGCCCCCGACGAGCAGTACTTC. This gives the protein CASSLWGAPDEQYF. The rearrangement links TRBV7-2 to TRBJ2-7; D not resolved. The V end was cut by 2 bases, the J end by 5 bases, with 13 bases between. Germline CDR1 reads SGHTA; CDR2 reads FQGNSA. The CDR3 totals 14 residues.

The V call is TRBV5-1, the J call TRBJ2-5, with 13 bases identical to TRBD2. This CDR3 has 17 amino acids. In germline, CDR1 is SGHRS, CDR2 YFSETQ. The J segment lost 0 bases and the V segment lost 5 bases, leaving 7 bases of the junction unmatched. CDR3 region: CASSPGLAGRYQETQYF. CDR3 nucleotides: TGCGCCAGCAGTCCGGGACTAGCGGGGAGATACCAAGAGACCCAGTACTTC.

V and J are TRBV12-3 or TRBV12-4 and TRBJ2-1; weak D call: TRBD1 (5 bases). V was pared by 4 bases and J by 0 bases, with 10 bases between. CDR3 length: 15 amino acids. CDR3 coding DNA: TGTGCCAGCAGTTGGGGCGGCGTCTCCTACAATGAGCAGTTCTTC. Translated: CASSWGGVSYNEQFF.

This clonotype has only a few counts. The V and J genes are TRBV12-3 or TRBV12-4 and TRBJ2-3; 10 bases map to TRBD1. J was trimmed by 4 bases and V by 6 bases; bases with no gene match: 1. The length of the CDR3 is 13 residues. The CDR3 nucleotides are TGTGCCAGCAGGGGGACAGGGGCAGATACGCAGTATTTT. Residues: CASRGTGADTQYF.

The chain couples TRBV5-1 to TRBJ2-2, with D perhaps TRBD2 (6 bases). This CDR3 is 17 amino acids long. V lost 4 bases to trimming and J lost 1 base, with 17 bases between them. Germline V gene sequence: CDR1 SGHRS, CDR2 YFSETQ. The CDR3 region has the DNA TGCGCCAGCAGCGCGGATCCTAGCGCACAGAACACCGGGGAGCTGTTTTTT. Encoded protein: CASSADPSAQNTGELFF. The full variable domain, completed using reference TRBV5-1 and TRBJ2-2, is KAGVTQTPRYLIKTRGQQVTLSCSPISGHRSVSWYQQTPGQGLQFLFEYFSETQRNKGNFPGRFSGRQFSNSRSEMNVSTLELGDSALYLCASSADPSAQNTGELFFGEGSRLTVL.

A few counts support this clonotype. The chain recombines TRBV7-2 with TRBJ2-1; possible D gene TRBD2, 5 bases. There are 13 residues in the CDR3. V gave up 0 bases and J gave up 9 bases, with 9 bases separating them. The V gene's germline CDR1 is SGHTA and CDR2 FQGNSA. In DNA, the CDR3 is TGTGCCAGCAGCTTAGCGGAGGTGGGTGAGCAGTTCTTC. This codes for CASSLAEVGEQFF.

This clonotype was detected a few times. This chain uses TRBV11-2 with TRBJ1-1, with no clear D. The CDR3 length is 16 residues. Germline CDR1 is SGHAT and CDR2 is FQNNGV. Deletions cut 4 bases from V and 0 bases from J, with 15 bases between. As DNA, the CDR3 is TGTGCCAGCAGCTCACGGTCGACAACCATGAACACTGAAGCTTTCTTT. Protein sequence: CASSSRSTTMNTEAFF.